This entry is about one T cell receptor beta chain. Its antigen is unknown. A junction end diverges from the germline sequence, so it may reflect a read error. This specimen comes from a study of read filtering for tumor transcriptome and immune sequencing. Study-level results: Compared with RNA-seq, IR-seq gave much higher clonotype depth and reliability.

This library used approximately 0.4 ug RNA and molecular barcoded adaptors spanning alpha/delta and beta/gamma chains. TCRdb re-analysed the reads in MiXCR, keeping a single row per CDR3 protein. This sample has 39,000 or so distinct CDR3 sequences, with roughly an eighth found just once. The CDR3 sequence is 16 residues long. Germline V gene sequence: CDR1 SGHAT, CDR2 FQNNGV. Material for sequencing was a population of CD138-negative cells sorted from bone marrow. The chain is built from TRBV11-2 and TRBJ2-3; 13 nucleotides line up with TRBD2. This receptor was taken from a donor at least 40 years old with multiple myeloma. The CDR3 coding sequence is TGTGCCAGCACCTTAAGACTAGCGGGAGGAGCAGATACGCAGTATTTT. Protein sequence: CASTLRLAGGADTQYF. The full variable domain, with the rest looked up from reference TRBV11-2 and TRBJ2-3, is EAGVAQSPRYKIIEKRQSVAFWCNPISGHATLYWYQQILGQGPKLLIQFQNNGVVDDSQLPKDRFSAERLKGVDSTLKIQPAKLEDSAVYLCASTLRLAGGADTQYFGPGTRLTVL.